The following is a T cell receptor (beta chain) sequence with its context. V was pared by 6 bases and J by 6 bases, with 11 bases between. Germline V CDR1 and CDR2: LGHNT, FRNRAP. This CDR3 region has 12 residues. Using a J-beta primer mix together with a sample-barcoded 5' primer, a second PCR was run for about 6 to 11 cycles. MiXCR, run by TCRdb on the 5' RACE reads, gives a single entry per CDR3 protein. The sample lists roughly 1,100,000 distinct CDR3 sequences, less than 25% occurring once. This record belongs to a study of blood T cells in healthy people across ages. These data are also associated with another study on T cells of mothers and their children.

The receptor was isolated from a girl under 10 years old in good health. The specimen sequenced was blood. The chain combines TRBV12-5 with TRBJ1-1; D is uncertain. CDR3 coding DNA: TGTGCTAGTGGCCCGTATGGGGCTGAAGCTTTCTTT. The encoded protein is CASGPYGAEAFF. Full variable domain (rest looked up from reference TRBV12-5 and TRBJ1-1): DARVTQTPRHKVTEMGQEVTMRCQPILGHNTVFWYRQTMMQGLELLAYFRNRAPLDDSGMPKDRFSAEMPDATLATLKIQPSEPRDSAVYFCASGPYGAEAFFGQGTRLTVV.